This TCR beta chain came from a study of T cells after yellow fever vaccination. The CDR3 extends over 16 amino acids. Germline loops: CDR1 DFQATT, CDR2 SNEGSKA (reference sequence). V was clipped by 1 base and J by 4 bases; unmatched bases: 10. The study made its TCR cDNA through 5'RACE template switching. That step introduced a universal primer site along with UMIs. TCRdb itself ran the 5' RACE reads through MiXCR, one entry per CDR3 protein. The profile shows hundreds of thousands of distinct CDR3 sequences, 15% to 20% of them singletons. The specimen comprised PBMCs, sampled 15 days after the yellow fever booster vaccination. This receptor was obtained from a young man who received the YFV17D yellow fever vaccine. The V call is TRBV20-1, the J call TRBJ2-1; the match to TRBD2 covers 7 bases. The CDR3 spells CSARAATSATYNEQFF. CDR3 bases: TGCAGTGCTAGAGCGGCAACTAGCGCCACTTACAATGAGCAGTTCTTC.